This TCR beta chain is from a study of cytomegalovirus exposure and HLA in healthy donors. Study context: The study placed 80% to 85% of its 350 to 450 genotyped donors in the Caucasian-associated ancestry cluster.

It was with 60 Vbeta and 13 Jbeta primers that the PCR ran. Some clones are missing from TCRdb's copy, which holds only in-frame ones; the method was immunoSEQ multiplex PCR. The sample has approximately 100,000 clones, 74% seen once. Germline V lookup: CDR1 SGHRS, CDR2 YFSETQ. Trimming shortened V by 7 bases and J by 2 bases, and 13 bases separated the two germline ends. The CDR3 contains 13 residues. The receptor comes from a man over 45 in good health and CMV-seropositive. The chain employs TRBV5-1 and TRBJ2-7; TRBD2 is a possible D gene (7 bases). Specimen: PBMCs. This CDR3 is CASAGAGTYEQYF. DNA for the CDR3: TGCGCCAGCGCGGGGGCAGGGACCTACGAGCAGTACTTC.